Listed below are T cell receptor beta chains from one sample, sequenced in a study of shared clonotypes between healthy human individuals. Sequenced by immunoSEQ multiplex PCR; TCRdb stores in-frame clones only, minus some. The sample lists 100,000 or so clones, roughly 66% occurring once. Sample: memory CD8+ T cells sorted from blood. These receptors came from a woman in her twenties or thirties in good health. Each CDR3 is given with its conserved first and last residue. D genes are given only for firm matches. A clone size is listed for some rows: how often the clone was seen (once, few, many), or a class if it is expanded.

J: TRBJ1-1
size: NA
V: TRBV7-8
D: NA
CDR3: CASSHSRVPEAFF
DNA: TGCGCCAGCAGCCACTCCAGGGTGCCTGAAGCTTTCTTT

J: TRBJ1-3
size: NA
V: TRBV10-3
D: NA
CDR3: CATRTSGNTIYF
DNA: TGTGCCACCAGGACAAGCGGAAACACCATATATTTT

J: TRBJ2-7
size: NA
V: TRBV27
D: NA
CDR3: CASRDRGGILYEQYF
DNA: TGTGCCAGCAGAGATAGAGGGGGGATTCTCTACGAGCAGTACTTC

J: TRBJ1-5
size: NA
V: TRBV19
D: NA
CDR3: CASSRVVGLRSNQPQHF
DNA: TGTGCCAGTAGTAGGGTAGTGGGGCTTCGTAGCAATCAGCCCCAGCATTTT

J: TRBJ2-2
size: many
V: TRBV7-2
D: TRBD2
CDR3: CASSPRAGGAGELFF
DNA: TGTGCCAGCAGCCCGAGGGCGGGAGGCGCCGGGGAGCTGTTTTTT

J: TRBJ2-3
size: once
V: TRBV19
D: NA
CDR3: CASSIVSSTDTQYF
DNA: TGTGCCAGTAGTATTGTCAGCTCCACAGATACGCAGTATTTT

J: TRBJ2-1
size: NA
V: TRBV30
D: TRBD2
CDR3: CACQGKAGARNEQFF
DNA: TGTGCCTGCCAAGGGAAAGCGGGAGCCCGCAATGAGCAGTTCTTC

J: TRBJ1-4
size: NA
V: TRBV6-5
D: NA
CDR3: CASRPQTGEVEKLFF
DNA: TGTGCCAGCAGACCCCAGACGGGAGAGGTTGAAAAACTGTTTTTT

J: TRBJ2-1
size: NA
V: TRBV15
D: TRBD2
CDR3: CATSTGLAGPHLNEQFF
DNA: TGTGCCACCAGCACGGGACTAGCGGGACCCCATTTGAATGAGCAGTTCTTC

J: TRBJ2-1
size: NA
V: TRBV5-1
D: NA
CDR3: CASRRDLHNEQFF
DNA: TGCGCCAGCAGACGCGACTTACACAATGAGCAGTTCTTC

J: TRBJ2-7
size: NA
V: TRBV4-2
D: TRBD2
CDR3: CASSQERPSGGIYEQYF
DNA: TGTGCCAGCAGCCAAGAAAGGCCCAGCGGGGGGATCTACGAGCAGTACTTC

J: TRBJ2-2
size: NA
V: TRBV6-4
D: NA
CDR3: CASSPGTRNTGELFF
DNA: TGTGCCAGCAGCCCCGGGACGAGAAACACCGGGGAGCTGTTTTTT

J: TRBJ1-1
size: NA
V: TRBV5-6
D: NA
CDR3: CASSSGGAVAFF
DNA: TGTGCCAGCAGCTCGGGCGGGGCCGTAGCTTTCTTT

J: TRBJ2-5
size: NA
V: TRBV28
D: TRBD2
CDR3: CASSLWTSGVSQETQYF
DNA: TGTGCCAGCAGTTTATGGACTAGCGGAGTATCCCAAGAGACCCAGTACTTC

J: TRBJ1-5
size: NA
V: TRBV2
D: NA
CDR3: CASSEAGTVRGQPQHF
DNA: TGTGCCAGCAGTGAGGCAGGGACGGTGAGGGGTCAGCCCCAGCATTTT

J: TRBJ2-1
size: NA
V: TRBV28
D: TRBD2
CDR3: CASSGPPGTRSPHEQFF
DNA: TGTGCCAGCAGTGGCCCTCCCGGGACTAGGTCTCCCCATGAGCAGTTCTTC

J: TRBJ2-1
size: NA
V: TRBV6-5
D: TRBD1
CDR3: CASLRRQGYNEQFF
DNA: TGTGCCAGCTTACGGAGACAGGGCTACAATGAGCAGTTCTTC

J: TRBJ1-5
size: few
V: TRBV6-4
D: TRBD1
CDR3: CASSDSGGQEPQHF
DNA: TGTGCCAGCAGTGATTCAGGGGGCCAGGAGCCCCAGCATTTT

J: TRBJ2-5
size: NA
V: TRBV25-1
D: NA
CDR3: CATGDGTHSGETQYF
DNA: TGTGCCACTGGAGATGGGACACATTCGGGAGAGACCCAGTACTTC

J: TRBJ2-5
size: many
V: TRBV27
D: TRBD1
CDR3: CASSYQGAETQYF
DNA: TGTGCCAGCAGTTATCAGGGGGCTGAGACCCAGTACTTC

J: TRBJ2-7
size: NA
V: TRBV6-1
D: NA
CDR3: CASSLALEQYF
DNA: TGTGCCAGCAGTTTAGCGTTAGAGCAGTACTTC

J: TRBJ1-1
size: once
V: TRBV27
D: NA
CDR3: CASSFSMGRRNTEAFF
DNA: TGTGCCAGCAGTTTTAGTATGGGTCGGCGGAACACTGAAGCTTTCTTT

J: TRBJ1-1
size: NA
V: TRBV5-1
D: TRBD1
CDR3: CASSLEGQGNTEAFF
DNA: TGCGCCAGCAGCTTGGAAGGACAGGGGAACACTGAAGCTTTCTTT

J: TRBJ2-5
size: many
V: TRBV5-1
D: NA
CDR3: CASSLTQGGLRETQYF
DNA: TGCGCCAGCAGCTTAACTCAGGGAGGCCTCAGGGAGACCCAGTACTTC

J: TRBJ1-1
size: NA
V: TRBV29-1
D: NA
CDR3: CSVSGANVNTEAFF
DNA: TGCAGCGTTAGTGGGGCGAATGTGAACACTGAAGCTTTCTTT

J: TRBJ2-7
size: NA
V: TRBV6-6
D: NA
CDR3: CASGNRAYEQYF
DNA: TGTGCCAGCGGGAATCGGGCCTACGAGCAGTACTTC

J: TRBJ2-1
size: NA
V: TRBV19
D: TRBD2
CDR3: CASSPNRGGAASGSTYNEQFF
DNA: TGTGCCAGTAGTCCCAACAGGGGCGGCGCGGCTAGCGGGAGTACCTACAATGAGCAGTTCTTC

J: TRBJ2-7
size: NA
V: TRBV25-1
D: TRBD1
CDR3: CASSEQGQLTYEQYF
DNA: TGTGCCAGCAGTGAACAGGGACAGCTCACCTACGAGCAGTACTTC

J: TRBJ2-7
size: NA
V: TRBV28
D: NA
CDR3: CASSLGGRAGHEQYF
DNA: TGTGCCAGCAGTTTGGGGGGGCGAGCGGGCCACGAGCAGTACTTC

J: TRBJ2-5
size: NA
V: TRBV18
D: NA
CDR3: CASSPQSGEWETQYF
DNA: TGTGCCAGCTCACCACAGTCGGGGGAGTGGGAGACCCAGTACTTC

J: TRBJ1-1
size: few
V: TRBV29-1
D: NA
CDR3: CSVKGVAFTFEAFF
DNA: TGCAGCGTTAAGGGGGTAGCCTTCACCTTTGAAGCTTTCTTT

J: TRBJ1-2
size: NA
V: TRBV6-4
D: NA
CDR3: CASSDGESYGYTF
DNA: TGTGCCAGCAGTGACGGGGAATCTTATGGCTACACCTTC

J: TRBJ1-2
size: NA
V: TRBV5-4
D: NA
CDR3: CASSSGPGANYGYTF
DNA: TGTGCCAGCAGCTCCGGGCCAGGAGCTAACTATGGCTACACCTTC

J: TRBJ2-3
size: NA
V: TRBV9
D: TRBD2
CDR3: CASSVGETSGCTDTQYF
DNA: TGTGCCAGCAGCGTAGGGGAAACTAGCGGGTGCACAGATACGCAGTATTTT

J: TRBJ2-2
size: many
V: TRBV6-1
D: NA
CDR3: CASSESLGEAGELFF
DNA: TGTGCCAGCAGTGAAAGTTTAGGGGAGGCCGGGGAGCTGTTTTTT

J: TRBJ2-5
size: NA
V: TRBV9
D: NA
CDR3: CASSPSGGGYETQYF
DNA: TGTGCCAGCAGCCCCTCAGGCGGGGGCTACGAGACCCAGTACTTC

J: TRBJ1-1
size: NA
V: TRBV28
D: NA
CDR3: CASSLPLGTEAFF
DNA: TGTGCCAGCAGTTTGCCACTAGGGACTGAAGCTTTCTTT

J: TRBJ1-5
size: NA
V: TRBV10-1
D: NA
CDR3: CASSETTGQPQHF
DNA: TGCGCCAGCAGTGAGACGACGGGGCAGCCCCAGCATTTT

J: TRBJ2-7
size: many
V: TRBV5-6
D: TRBD2
CDR3: CASSLAALAGREQYF
DNA: TGTGCCAGCAGCTTGGCCGCACTAGCGGGACGCGAGCAGTACTTC

J: TRBJ2-5
size: NA
V: TRBV6-5
D: TRBD2
CDR3: CATGTSGSGETQYF
DNA: TGTGCCACAGGGACTAGCGGGAGTGGGGAGACCCAGTACTTC

J: TRBJ1-1
size: NA
V: TRBV6-5
D: NA
CDR3: CASRPPGGRNTEAFF
DNA: TGTGCCAGCAGACCCCCCGGGGGGAGGAACACTGAAGCTTTCTTT

J: TRBJ1-4
size: NA
V: TRBV25-1
D: NA
CDR3: CASGLGTSVREKLFF
DNA: TGTGCCAGCGGGCTAGGGACTTCGGTCCGTGAAAAACTGTTTTTT

J: TRBJ2-2
size: NA
V: TRBV7-9
D: NA
CDR3: CASSPLAGLANTGELFF
DNA: TGTGCCAGCAGCCCCCTGGCCGGCCTCGCGAACACCGGGGAGCTGTTTTTT

J: TRBJ2-3
size: NA
V: TRBV29-1
D: TRBD1
CDR3: CSVRQGWADTQYF
DNA: TGCAGCGTAAGACAGGGCTGGGCAGATACGCAGTATTTT

J: TRBJ1-2
size: NA
V: TRBV28
D: NA
CDR3: CASTPPGRGYTF
DNA: TGTGCCAGTACTCCGCCAGGACGGGGCTACACCTTC

J: TRBJ2-1
size: many
V: TRBV9
D: TRBD2
CDR3: CASSAPSGYYNEQFF
DNA: TGTGCCAGCAGCGCTCCTAGCGGGTACTACAATGAGCAGTTCTTC

J: TRBJ2-2
size: once
V: TRBV6-5
D: NA
CDR3: CASSVLRRSGELFF
DNA: TGTGCCAGCAGCGTGTTACGACGATCCGGGGAGCTGTTTTTT

J: TRBJ1-5
size: NA
V: TRBV15
D: TRBD1
CDR3: CATSPRTGNQPQHF
DNA: TGTGCCACCAGCCCGCGGACAGGGAATCAGCCCCAGCATTTT

J: TRBJ2-3
size: NA
V: TRBV12-5
D: NA
CDR3: CASGFETDTQYF
DNA: TGTGCTAGTGGTTTCGAGACAGATACGCAGTATTTT

J: TRBJ2-1
size: many
V: TRBV27
D: TRBD2
CDR3: CASSFGLAGYNEQFF
DNA: TGTGCCAGCAGTTTCGGACTAGCGGGGTACAATGAGCAGTTCTTC

J: TRBJ2-2
size: few
V: TRBV19
D: NA
CDR3: CASSAQGGGELFF
DNA: TGTGCCAGTAGTGCCCAAGGTGGGGGGGAGCTGTTTTTT